The TCR beta chain under discussion was sequenced for a study of CD8 T cells in Susac syndrome. A quantity of roughly 0.5 to 1 ug RNA underwent reverse transcription using random hexamers. TCRdb passed the immunoSEQ multiplex PCR reads through MiXCR, listing each CDR3 protein once. Of fewer than 90,000 distinct CDR3 sequences listed, 80% to 95% are singletons. The receptor's source is a human donor with Susac syndrome. Sequencing was done on a sample of CD8+ T cells from PBMCs.

CDR3 DNA sequence: TGTGCCAGCAGCCCAACAGGGGGACCGGCTGAAGCTTTCTTT. Translated, it gives CASSPTGGPAEAFF. The chain couples TRBV6-6 to TRBJ1-1, with TRBD1 matching over 8 bases. Germline V CDR1 and CDR2: MNHNY, SVGAGI (reference sequence). The CDR3 consists of 14 residues. Germline trimming cut 6 bases from V and 6 bases from J; bases unmatched to any gene: 9.